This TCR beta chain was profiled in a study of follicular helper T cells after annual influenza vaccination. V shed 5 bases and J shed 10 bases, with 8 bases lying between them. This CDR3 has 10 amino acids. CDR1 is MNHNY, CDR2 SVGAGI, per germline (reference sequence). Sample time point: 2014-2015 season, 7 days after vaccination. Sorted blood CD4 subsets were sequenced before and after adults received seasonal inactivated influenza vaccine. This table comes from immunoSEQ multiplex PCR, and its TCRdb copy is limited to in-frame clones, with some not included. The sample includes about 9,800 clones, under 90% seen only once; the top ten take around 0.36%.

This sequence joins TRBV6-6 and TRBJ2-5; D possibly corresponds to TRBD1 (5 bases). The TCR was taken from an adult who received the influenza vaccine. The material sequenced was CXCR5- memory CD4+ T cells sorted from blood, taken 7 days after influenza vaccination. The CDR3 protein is CASSQGGQYF. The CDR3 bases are TGTGCCAGCAGTCAGGGTGGCCAGTACTTC.